This T cell receptor (beta chain) was sequenced during a study of T cell changes during pregnancy in multiple sclerosis. Method: immunoSEQ multiplex PCR; TCRdb's copy keeps in-frame clones and lacks some. The table has 50,000 to 70,000 clones, roughly nine tenths seen once. Germline V gene sequence: CDR1 SGHRS, CDR2 YFSETQ. The CDR3 loop spans 16 amino acids. V shed 4 bases and J 1 base; nucleotides not matched to a gene: 10. J is TRBJ2-7 and V is TRBV5-1; TRBD1 matches at 8 bases. The specimen comprised CD8+ T cells from peripheral blood mononuclear cells, sampled before pregnancy. The TCR originated in a female donor with multiple sclerosis, enrolled in a pregnancy study. This CDR3 reads CASSNSKDRASYEQYF. In DNA form, the CDR3 reads TGCGCCAGCAGCAATTCGAAGGACAGGGCATCCTACGAGCAGTACTTC. The whole variable domain, remainder taken from reference TRBV5-1 and TRBJ2-7, is KAGVTQTPRYLIKTRGQQVTLSCSPISGHRSVSWYQQTPGQGLQFLFEYFSETQRNKGNFPGRFSGRQFSNSRSEMNVSTLELGDSALYLCASSNSKDRASYEQYFGPGTRLTVT.